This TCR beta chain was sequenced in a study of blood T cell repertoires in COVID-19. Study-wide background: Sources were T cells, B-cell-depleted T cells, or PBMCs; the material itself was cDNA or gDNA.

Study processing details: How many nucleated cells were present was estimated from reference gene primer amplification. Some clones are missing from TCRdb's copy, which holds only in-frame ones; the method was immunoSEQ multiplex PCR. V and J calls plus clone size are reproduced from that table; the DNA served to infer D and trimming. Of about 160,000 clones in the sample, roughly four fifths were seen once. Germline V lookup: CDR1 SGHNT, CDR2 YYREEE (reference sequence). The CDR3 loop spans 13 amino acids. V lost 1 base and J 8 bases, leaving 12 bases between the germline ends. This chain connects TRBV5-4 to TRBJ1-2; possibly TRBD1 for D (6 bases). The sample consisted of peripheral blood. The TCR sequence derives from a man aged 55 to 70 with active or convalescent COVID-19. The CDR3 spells CASSLQGTRGYTF. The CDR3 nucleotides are TGTGCCAGCAGCTTGCAGGGGACACGGGGCTACACCTTC. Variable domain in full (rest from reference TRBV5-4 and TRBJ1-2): ETGVTQSPTHLIKTRGQQVTLRCSSQSGHNTVSWYQQALGQGPQFIFQYYREEENGRGNFPPRFSGLQFPNYSSELNVNALELDDSALYLCASSLQGTRGYTFGSGTRLTVV.